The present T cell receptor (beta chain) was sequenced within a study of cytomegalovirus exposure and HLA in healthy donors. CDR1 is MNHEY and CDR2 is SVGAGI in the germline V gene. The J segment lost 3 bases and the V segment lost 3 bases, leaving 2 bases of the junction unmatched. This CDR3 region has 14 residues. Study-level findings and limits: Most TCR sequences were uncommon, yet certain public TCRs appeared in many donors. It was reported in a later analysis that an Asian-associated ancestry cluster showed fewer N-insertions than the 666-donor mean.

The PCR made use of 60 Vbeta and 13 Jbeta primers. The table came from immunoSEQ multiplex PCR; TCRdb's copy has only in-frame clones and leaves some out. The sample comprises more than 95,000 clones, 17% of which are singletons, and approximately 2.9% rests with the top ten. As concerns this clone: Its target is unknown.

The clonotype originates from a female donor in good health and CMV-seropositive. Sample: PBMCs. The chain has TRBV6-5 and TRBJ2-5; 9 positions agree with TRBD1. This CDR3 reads CASSYGTGKETQYF. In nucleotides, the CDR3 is TGTGCCAGCAGTTATGGGACAGGGAAAGAGACCCAGTACTTC.